This T cell receptor (beta chain) emerged from a study of T cells in localized non-small cell lung cancer. Study outcomes and limitations: Investigators sequenced only a single tumor region, leaving heterogeneity possible. Tumor trailed uninvolved adjacent lung in T cell clonality, which peaked there. A median about 50 of the top 100 tumor clones appeared in adjacent lung.

Comment on this clone: Its target is not known.

Assay used: immunoSEQ multiplex PCR; TCRdb lists only in-frame clones, some missing. This sample yields approximately 64,000 clones, of which 85% to 90% are seen a single time; roughly 1.8% belongs to the top ten. The clonotype was recovered from a woman aged 35-70 years with stage I lung adenocarcinoma. This specimen was peripheral blood, taken before any cancer treatment.

This chain's CDR3 is CAWSVQGAGEQYF. CDR3 bases: TGTGCCTGGAGTGTACAGGGGGCGGGTGAGCAGTACTTC. J is TRBJ2-7 and V is TRBV30; 9 bases align to TRBD1. This CDR3 is 13 amino acids long. Germline CDR1 GTSNPN, CDR2 SVGIG (reference sequence). Trimming at V came to 0 bases and at J to 7 bases, leaving 4 bases not matched to a gene. Supplemented by reference TRBV30 and TRBJ2-7, the full variable domain reads SQTIHQWPATLVQPVGSPLSLECTVEGTSNPNLYWYRQAAGRGLQLLFYSVGIGQISSEVPQNLSASRPQDRQFILSSKKLLLSDSGFYLCAWSVQGAGEQYFGPGTRLTVT.